Shown below are 19 T cell receptor beta chains from a single sample sequenced in a study of blood T cell repertoires in COVID-19. TCRdb keeps only in-frame clones here, not all; method: immunoSEQ multiplex PCR. This table holds about 220,000 clones, less than 85% found once. The sequenced material came from peripheral blood. These TCRs come from a woman in her seventies with acute or convalescent COVID-19.

CDR3 DNA: TGTGCCAGCTCACCCGGGGGACCTAATGAAAAACTGTTTTTT. Translated: CASSPGGPNEKLFF. The chain links TRBV18 to TRBJ1-4; D perhaps matches TRBD1 (5 bases). V was pared by 3 bases and J by 3 bases, with 8 bases between. CDR1 and CDR2 (germline): KGHSH, LQKENI. The CDR3 sequence is 14 residues long.

The chain carries TRBV5-1 and TRBJ2-7; 9 bases match TRBD1. Losses at the gene ends were 2 bases for V and 5 bases for J; bases not matched to a gene: 11. The germline gives CDR1 SGHRS, CDR2 YFSETQ. This CDR3 region has 16 residues. CDR3 sequence: CASSLNPTGGSDEQYF. CDR3 DNA: TGCGCCAGCAGCTTAAACCCTACAGGGGGCTCGGACGAGCAGTACTTC.

This chain connects TRBV7-2 to TRBJ2-2, with 7 bases that match TRBD2. This CDR3 is built from 15 residues. V lost 7 bases and J lost 2; bases outside the gene matches: 7. Per the germline V gene, CDR1 is SGHTA and CDR2 is FQGNSA. CDR3 region: CASNGRGVNTGELFF. The CDR3 DNA reads as TGTGCCAGCAACGGACGGGGGGTTAACACCGGGGAGCTGTTTTTT.

The V call is TRBV6-2 or TRBV6-3, the J call TRBJ2-5, with 10 bases matching TRBD1. There are 16 residues in the CDR3. Germline loops: CDR1 MNHEY, CDR2 SVGEGT. V shed 4 bases, J shed 3 bases, and the junction held 8 bases outside the gene matches. In nucleotides, the CDR3 is TGTGCCAGCAGTTTACTTTCCGGGACAGGGGAAGAGACCCAGTACTTC. Protein: CASSLLSGTGEETQYF.

The chain joins TRBV24-1 to TRBJ2-2, with 7 bases that match TRBD1. This CDR3 region has 14 residues. Germline V gene sequence: CDR1 KGHDR, CDR2 SFDVKD. Trimming at V came to 9 bases and at J to 4 bases, leaving 7 bases not matched to a gene. This CDR3 reads CATRQGIGTGELFF. Written as DNA, the CDR3 is TGTGCCACCCGACAGGGAATCGGCACCGGGGAGCTGTTTTTT.

In DNA form, the CDR3 reads TGCGCCAGCAGCTTGAACGGTGGTAGCAATCAGCCCCAGCATTTT. This encodes CASSLNGGSNQPQHF. The chain uses TRBV5-1 and TRBJ1-5, with D unclear. This CDR3 is 15 amino acids long. Germline V gene data show CDR1 as SGHRS and CDR2 as YFSETQ. Deletions cut 1 base from V and 0 bases from J, with 8 bases between.

This clone is classed as medium-sized. The chain recombines TRBV11-2 with TRBJ1-1; the D is unclear. The CDR3 has 14 residues. The V gene lost 1 base and the J gene lost 5 bases, with 11 bases spanning the gap. Germline loops: CDR1 SGHAT, CDR2 FQNNGV. The CDR3 coding sequence is TGTGCCAGCAGCTTAGCAGCCGGGATTACTGAAGCTTTCTTT. Encoded protein: CASSLAAGITEAFF.

This chain connects TRBV7-2 to TRBJ2-1, with 8 bases identical to TRBD2. The V gene end was trimmed by 2 bases and the J gene end by 9 bases; junction bases not matched to a gene: 15. CDR1 is SGHTA and CDR2 is FQGNSA in the germline V gene. This CDR3 spans 17 amino acids. The CDR3 nucleotides are TGTGCCAGCAGCTTATTCGCGGGGGGCCAAGTCGTTGTTGAGCAGTTCTTC. Protein product: CASSLFAGGQVVVEQFF.

This chain connects TRBV5-1 to TRBJ2-5; TRBD2 agrees at 7 bases. CDR3 length: 13 amino acids. After removal of 4 bases from V and 5 bases from J, the junction contained 5 bases not matched to a gene. Germline CDR1 reads SGHRS; CDR2 reads YFSETQ. CDR3 amino acids: CASSRGGEETQYF. CDR3 bases: TGCGCCAGCAGCCGCGGGGGTGAGGAGACCCAGTACTTC.

The V and J genes are TRBV18 and TRBJ2-5; TRBD2 aligns across 8 bases. The CDR3 extends over 15 amino acids. The V and J ends lost 1 base and 1 base, in that order; junction bases with no gene match: 2. Looked up from germline, CDR1 is KGHSH and CDR2 is LQKENI. In DNA form, the CDR3 reads TGTGCCAGCTCACCACGAGCGGGGGTCCAAGAGACCCAGTACTTC. Its translation is CASSPRAGVQETQYF.

The chain combines TRBV25-1 with TRBJ1-2; D is undetermined. The V end lost 1 base, the J end lost 2 bases, and 8 bases lay between the germline ends. Germline CDR1 reads MGHDK; CDR2 reads SYGVNS. The CDR3 loop spans 14 amino acids. The DNA for the CDR3 is TGTGCCAGCAGTGAATGGGCACCAAACTATGGCTACACCTTC. It is translated as CASSEWAPNYGYTF.

The chain carries TRBV3-1 (or the pseudogene TRBV3-2) and TRBJ2-2, with 7 bases fitting TRBD1. This CDR3 contains 16 residues. V dropped 2 bases and J dropped 4; count of bases not matched to a gene: 7. Germline lookup yields CDR1 LGHDT and CDR2 YNNKEL (reference sequence). The DNA of the CDR3 is TGTGCCAGCAGCCAAACGGGACAGATGTTCACCGGGGAGCTGTTTTTT. This sequence encodes CASSQTGQMFTGELFF.

The chain is built from TRBV5-5 and TRBJ2-5, with 8 bases that match TRBD2. The V gene end was trimmed by 7 bases and the J gene end by 2 bases; junction bases not matched to a gene: 16. Germline values: CDR1 SGHKS, CDR2 YYEKEE (reference sequence). The CDR3 consists of 17 residues. CDR3 sequence (DNA): TGTGCCAGCTCCTATGGTAGCGGGGCGAGGGGGCAAGAGACCCAGTACTTC. It yields the protein CASSYGSGARGQETQYF.

The J gene is TRBJ2-7, the V gene TRBV5-1; TRBD2 matches 11 bases. CDR1 is SGHRS, CDR2 YFSETQ, per germline. With V trimmed by 2 bases and J by 2 bases, 3 bases remained unmatched. The CDR3 consists of 15 residues. CDR3 DNA: TGCGCCAGCAGCTTTACTAGCGGGGGTACCTACGAGCAGTACTTC. It encodes CASSFTSGGTYEQYF.

The rearrangement uses TRBV5-1 and TRBJ1-6, with 7 bases lining up with TRBD1. The CDR3 is 16 residues long. Trimming at V came to 3 bases and at J to 4 bases, leaving 7 bases not matched to a gene. Germline V CDR1 and CDR2: SGHRS, YFSETQ. CDR3 residues: CASSSGQDFYNSPLHF. In DNA form, the CDR3 reads TGCGCCAGCAGCTCCGGACAGGACTTTTATAATTCACCCCTCCACTTT.

V and J are TRBV7-7 and TRBJ1-4, with a weak D call TRBD1 (5 bases). This CDR3 is built from 15 residues. V was trimmed by 3 bases and J by 8 bases, leaving 16 bases between them. CDR1 is SSHAT and CDR2 is FNYEAQ in the germline V gene (reference sequence). CDR3 coding DNA: TGTGCCAGCAGCTTGGGTAGGGGCTCCGGAGAAAAACTGTTTTTT. This codes for CASSLGRGSGEKLFF.

This clone appeared once. V usage is TRBV9 and J usage is TRBJ1-1; D uncertain. The CDR3 contains 14 residues. The germline V gene has CDR1 SGDLS and CDR2 YYNGEE. Trimming removed 0 bases from V and 6 bases from J, with 12 bases in between. CDR3 region: CASSVGWLQAEAFF. The DNA for the CDR3 is TGTGCCAGCAGCGTAGGTTGGCTTCAGGCTGAAGCTTTCTTT.

The chain uses TRBV9 and TRBJ1-3; D call uncertain. The CDR3 consists of 19 residues. Germline V gene sequence: CDR1 SGDLS, CDR2 YYNGEE. V lost 0 bases, J lost 0 bases, and 19 bases lay in between. CDR3 loop: CASSVATNVGRYSGNTIYF. CDR3 DNA: TGTGCCAGCAGCGTAGCTACGAATGTCGGGAGATACTCTGGAAACACCATATATTTT.

This chain joins TRBV4-2 and TRBJ2-2, with 11 bases fitting TRBD1. Germline CDR1 LGHNA, CDR2 YNFKEQ. This CDR3 comprises 17 residues. After removal of 4 bases from V and 4 bases from J, the junction contained 8 bases not matched to a gene. Here the CDR3 reads CASSRSPGTGGTGELFF. The CDR3 DNA is TGTGCCAGCAGCCGCAGTCCCGGGACAGGGGGCACCGGGGAGCTGTTTTTT.